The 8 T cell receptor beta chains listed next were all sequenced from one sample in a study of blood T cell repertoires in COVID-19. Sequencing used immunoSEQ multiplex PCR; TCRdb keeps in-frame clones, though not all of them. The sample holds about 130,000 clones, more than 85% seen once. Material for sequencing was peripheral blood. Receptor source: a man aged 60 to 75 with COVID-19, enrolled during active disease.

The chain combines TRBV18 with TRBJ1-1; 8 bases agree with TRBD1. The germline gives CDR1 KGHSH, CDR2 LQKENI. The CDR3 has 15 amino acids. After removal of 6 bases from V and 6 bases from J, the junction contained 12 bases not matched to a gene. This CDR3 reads CASSREAGGDPEAFF. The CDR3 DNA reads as TGTGCCAGCTCTAGGGAGGCAGGGGGCGACCCTGAAGCTTTCTTT.

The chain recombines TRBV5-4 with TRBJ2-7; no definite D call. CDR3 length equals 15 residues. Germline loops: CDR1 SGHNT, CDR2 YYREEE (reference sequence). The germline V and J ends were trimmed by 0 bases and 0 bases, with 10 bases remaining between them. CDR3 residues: CASSLGGRTSYEQYF. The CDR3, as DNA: TGTGCCAGCAGCTTGGGCGGTCGAACCTCCTACGAGCAGTACTTC.

The CDR3 bases are TGTGCCAGCAGCCGGGGACAGGGATCAACTGAAGCTTTCTTT. It is translated as CASSRGQGSTEAFF. The genes are TRBV7-2 and TRBJ1-1, with 9 bases lining up with TRBD1. The CDR3 contains 14 residues. Germline CDR1 is SGHTA and CDR2 is FQGNSA. With V trimmed by 5 bases and J by 5 bases, 6 bases remained unmatched.

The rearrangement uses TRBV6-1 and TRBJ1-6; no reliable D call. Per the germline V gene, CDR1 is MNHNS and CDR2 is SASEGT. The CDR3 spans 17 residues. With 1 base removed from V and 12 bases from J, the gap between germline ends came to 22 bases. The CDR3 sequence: CASSEGASGLWRLPLHF. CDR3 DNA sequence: TGTGCCAGCAGTGAAGGTGCGTCCGGCCTTTGGAGACTACCCCTCCACTTT.

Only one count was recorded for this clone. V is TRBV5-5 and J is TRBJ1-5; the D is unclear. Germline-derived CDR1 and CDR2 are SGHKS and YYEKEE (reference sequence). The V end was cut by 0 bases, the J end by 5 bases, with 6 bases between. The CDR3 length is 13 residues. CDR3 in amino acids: CASSLVIHQPQHF. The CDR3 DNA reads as TGTGCCAGCAGCTTGGTCATTCATCAGCCCCAGCATTTT.

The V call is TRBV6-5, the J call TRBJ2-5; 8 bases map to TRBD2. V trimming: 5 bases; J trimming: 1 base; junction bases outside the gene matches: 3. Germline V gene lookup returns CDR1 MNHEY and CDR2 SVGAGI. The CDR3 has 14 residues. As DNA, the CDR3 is TGTGCCAGCAGTCCCGGACTAGCCCAAGAGACCCAGTACTTC. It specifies CASSPGLAQETQYF.

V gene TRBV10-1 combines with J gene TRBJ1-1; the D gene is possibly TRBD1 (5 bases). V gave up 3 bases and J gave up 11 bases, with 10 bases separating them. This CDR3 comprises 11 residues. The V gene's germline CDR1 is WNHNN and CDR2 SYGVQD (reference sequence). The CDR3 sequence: CASSDQGSAFF. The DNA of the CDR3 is TGCGCCAGCAGTGACCAGGGTTCGGCTTTCTTT.

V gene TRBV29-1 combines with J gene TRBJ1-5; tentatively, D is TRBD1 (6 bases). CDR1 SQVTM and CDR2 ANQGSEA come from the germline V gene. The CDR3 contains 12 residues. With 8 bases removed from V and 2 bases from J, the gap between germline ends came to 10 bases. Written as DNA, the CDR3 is TGCAGCACCCGACAGGGCAATCAGCCCCAGCATTTT. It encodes CSTRQGNQPQHF.